This TCR beta chain originates from a study of CD8 T cells in Susac syndrome (dated by TCRdb to the late 2010s). With respect to the entire study: The study used repertoire sequencing to test whether antigen drove CD8+ T cell activation and differentiation in Susac syndrome. CD8+ T cell repertoire clonality was compared between fewer than 13 healthy donors, approximately 14 Susac syndrome patients and around 15 multiple sclerosis patients. Results the study describes overall, beyond this receptor: The number of individuals in the TCR sequencing and HLA analysis was recognized as being relatively small.

RNA was extracted using the RNeasy kit, and roughly 0.45 to 1 ug of the RNA was reverse transcribed with random hexamers. The immunoSEQ multiplex PCR assay, covering 54 Vbeta and 13 Jbeta segments, was used to amplify TCR beta CDR3 regions. To correct PCR amplification bias, a synthetic template baseline was used for both primer optimization and computational correction. Per the authors' processing: Reads were assigned to V, D and J genes according to IMGT and analyzed in immunoSEQ Analyzer, with only productive sequences retained. Clonality was calculated as one minus the Shannon entropy normalized by log2 of the number of productive unique sequences. For each patient and control, public and private clones were evaluated among the 100 most prevalent clones. Clones were defined as Susac-specific when absent from the healthy and MS cohorts, from about 970 published viral clones and from other ImmuneACCESS disease sequences. TCRdb handled the public reads itself, with Q25 trimming in fastp and clone calling in MiXCR, and kept productive beta chains. Every distinct CDR3 protein forms one entry, paired with its most common genes and DNA. These V and J calls are TCRdb output, not the study's own analysis. This sample lists about 120,000 distinct CDR3 sequences; around 93% were detected once. Of the sample, 0.12% is held by the ten largest clones.

CDR1 LNHDA and CDR2 SQIVND were looked up in the germline V gene (reference sequence). From cysteine to phenylalanine, the CDR3 is 14 amino acids long. The retained sequence is limited to the CDR3, 42 bases, with the frame set at the first base. Peripheral blood CD8+ and CD4+ T cells from healthy donors, Susac syndrome patients and multiple sclerosis patients were profiled using high-throughput TCR beta sequencing. Healthy donors were included as age- and sex-matched controls. Bulk CD8+ and CD4+ T cells were purified by magnetic negative isolation, whereas CD8+ TEMRA cells were enriched by FACS. Blood was drawn into EDTA tubes, processed within 24 hours, and PBMCs were isolated by density gradient centrifugation. PBMCs intended for TCR sequencing were cryopreserved in liquid nitrogen and thawed later in a water bath at 37 degrees C. The sorted or isolated CD4+, CD8+ and CD8+ TEMRA cells reached a purity of at least 90%.

A remark on this clonotype: Its antigen remains unidentified. No base quality information exists; no much larger clone differs at one position.

The chain couples TRBV19 to TRBJ1-4; the best D guess is TRBD1, with 6 bases matching. Specimen: CD8+ T cells from PBMCs. This clonotype originated in a human donor in good health. The encoded CDR3 is CAATSGQLNEKLFF. In nucleotides, the sequence is TGTGCGGCAACCTCGGGACAACTTAATGAAAAACTGTTTTTT.